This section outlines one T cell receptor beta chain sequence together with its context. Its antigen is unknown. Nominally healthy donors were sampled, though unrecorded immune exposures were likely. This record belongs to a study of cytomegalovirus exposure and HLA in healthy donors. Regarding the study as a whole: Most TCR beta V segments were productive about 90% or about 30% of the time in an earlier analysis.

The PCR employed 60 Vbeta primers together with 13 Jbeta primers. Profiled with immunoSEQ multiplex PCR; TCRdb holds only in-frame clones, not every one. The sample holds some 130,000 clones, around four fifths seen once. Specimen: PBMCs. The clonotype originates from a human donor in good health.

For the CDR3, the DNA is TGTGCCAGCAGCTTCTTCCCAACAGGGGGATCCAATGAGCAGTTCTTC. Its protein product is CASSFFPTGGSNEQFF. This sequence joins TRBV7-9 and TRBJ2-1; 8 bases are a match to TRBD1. J lost 6 bases, V lost 3 bases, and 10 bases had no gene match. Germline V gives CDR1 SEHNR, CDR2 FQNEAQ (reference sequence). The CDR3 contains 16 residues.